These T cell receptor beta chains were read from a single sample in a study of T-cell memory formation after mild COVID-19. TCRdb passed the 5' RACE reads through MiXCR, listing each CDR3 protein once. The sample contains hundreds of thousands of distinct CDR3 sequences, 7.5% to 9.5% of which appear only once. The sample consisted of PBMCs or a T cell subset sorted from them (not recorded which). The source of these receptors is a man between 18 and 35 years old who had mild COVID-19 (a few samples of this study predate the infection). Cell type and time point are not known. Each CDR3 is given with its conserved first and last residue. Each record gives: J gene, D gene, clone size, V gene, CDR3 DNA, CDR3 protein. The D gene is left open where the match is weak. A clone size is listed for some rows: how often the clone was seen (once, few, many), or a class if it is expanded.

>TRBJ1-1|-|-|TRBV11-2
TGTGCCAGCAGCCCCTTGAGATCCACACTGAACACTGAAGCTTTCTTT
CASSPLRSTLNTEAFF
>TRBJ2-3|TRBD2|few|TRBV20-1
TGCAGTGCTAGTTCTGTCTTGTCGGGGGGTTCTACGCAGTATTTT
CSASSVLSGGSTQYF
>TRBJ2-3|-|-|TRBV28
TGTGCCAGCAGTTTTCGGCCGCCAGATACGCAGTATTTT
CASSFRPPDTQYF
>TRBJ2-7|TRBD1|-|TRBV7-9
TGTGCCAGCAGATCACAGGGGACCTACGAGCAGTACTTC
CASRSQGTYEQYF
>TRBJ1-1|-|few|TRBV10-1
TGCGCCAGCAGACAGGGAGGCGGCACTGAAGCTTTCTTT
CASRQGGGTEAFF
>TRBJ2-1|-|-|TRBV29-1
TGCAGCGTTGAAGAATACAATGAGCAGTTCTTC
CSVEEYNEQFF
>TRBJ2-1|-|many|TRBV20-1
TGCAGTGCTAGAGAAGGGGGCTCCTACAATGAGCAGTTCTTC
CSAREGGSYNEQFF
>TRBJ2-7|TRBD1|-|TRBV3-1
TGTGCCAGCAGCCGCAGGGGGCAGGGCGAGCAGTACTTC
CASSRRGQGEQYF
>TRBJ1-1|-|-|TRBV5-5
TGTGCCAGCCTATATTGTACAGACACTGAAGCTTTCTTT
CASLYCTDTEAFF
>TRBJ2-1|TRBD2|few|TRBV6-2/TRBV6-3
TGTGCCAGCAGTTACTCCGATCCGGGGGGGTTCCCCTACAATGAGCAGTTCTTC
CASSYSDPGGFPYNEQFF
>TRBJ2-3|TRBD1|-|TRBV15
TGTGCCACCAGCAGGGACAGGGGCCCCACAGATACGCAGTATTTT
CATSRDRGPTDTQYF
>TRBJ1-2|TRBD1|few|TRBV7-9
TGTGCCAGCAGCATATCCCGAGCAGGGGGTCTATACACCTTC
CASSISRAGGLYTF
>TRBJ2-7|TRBD1|once|TRBV7-2
TGTGCCAGCAGCTCCGACAGGGGGCTCCCCTACGAGCAGTACTTC
CASSSDRGLPYEQYF
>TRBJ2-7|-|few|TRBV5-5
TGTGCCAGCAGGCGGGTCAGGGCCTACGAGCAGTACTTC
CASRRVRAYEQYF
>TRBJ2-1|-|many|TRBV12-3/TRBV12-4
TGTGCCAGCAGTTTGACTAGACGACGCAATGAGCAGTTCTTC
CASSLTRRRNEQFF
>TRBJ2-2|TRBD2|-|TRBV20-1
TGCAGTGCTTATAGCGGGGGGCTGGGCACCGGGGAGCTGTTTTTT
CSAYSGGLGTGELFF
>TRBJ2-2|TRBD1|few|TRBV20-1
TGCAGTGCTAGAGACCCCAAGACAGGGGGAAACGGGGAGCTGTTTTTT
CSARDPKTGGNGELFF
>TRBJ1-5|-|-|TRBV10-3
TGTGCCATCAGTGGGGACACCGCAAGCCCCCAGCATTTT
CAISGDTASPQHF
>TRBJ1-4|TRBD1|-|TRBV6-5
TGTGCCAGCAGCCGGGAAGGGGGCGCTAATGAAAAACTGTTTTTT
CASSREGGANEKLFF
>TRBJ2-4|-|few|TRBV10-2
TGCGCCAGCAGTGTCCGGGGCCCGGGCAAAAACATTCAGTACTTC
CASSVRGPGKNIQYF
>TRBJ2-5|TRBD1|many|TRBV5-5
TGTGCCAGCAGCTTCCCAACAGGGGTAGACGAGACCCAGTACTTC
CASSFPTGVDETQYF
>TRBJ2-5|-|few|TRBV6-1
TGTGCCAGCATAGGTTACCTGGGGGAGACCCAGTACTTC
CASIGYLGETQYF
>TRBJ1-5|-|-|TRBV27
TGTGCCAGCAGTTCTCGCCCGAGTAGACAGCCCCAGCATTTT
CASSSRPSRQPQHF
>TRBJ1-4|-|many|TRBV5-1
TGCGCCAGCAGCCCGGGAGGGGCGAGTGAAAAACTGTTTTTT
CASSPGGASEKLFF
>TRBJ2-3|-|-|TRBV11-1
TGTGCCAGCAGCTTACTTGGCCGTCAATCTACAGATACGCAGTATTTT
CASSLLGRQSTDTQYF
>TRBJ1-1|TRBD1|-|TRBV20-1
TGCAGTGCTTGGGACAGGTTACCTTGGGGAGAAACTGAAGCTTTCTTT
CSAWDRLPWGETEAFF
>TRBJ1-1|-|few|TRBV12-3/TRBV12-4
TGTGCCAGCAGTTTACGGGGGATTGAAGCTTTCTTT
CASSLRGIEAFF
>TRBJ2-1|TRBD1|-|TRBV5-1
TGCGCCAGCAGCTTGAAAACAGGGGCCTACAATGAGCAGTTCTTC
CASSLKTGAYNEQFF
>TRBJ1-4|-|few|TRBV4-1
TGCGCCAGCAGCCAGCCCACAGGGAGGGGTTTTGAAAAACTGTTTTTT
CASSQPTGRGFEKLFF
>TRBJ1-4|TRBD1|-|TRBV7-9
TGTGCCAGCAGCTTTCGACAGGGGAACGAAAAACTGTTTTTT
CASSFRQGNEKLFF
>TRBJ2-3|-|few|TRBV4-3
TGCGCCAGCAGCCTTCGACAGGCCGGCACAGATACGCAGTATTTT
CASSLRQAGTDTQYF
>TRBJ2-3|TRBD2|many|TRBV7-3
TGTGCCAGCAGCTTTGGGACTAGCAGAGACACAGATACGCAGTATTTT
CASSFGTSRDTDTQYF
>TRBJ1-4|-|many|TRBV29-1
TGCAGCGCAAATGTCGGCGGCCGTAATGAAAAACTGTTTTTT
CSANVGGRNEKLFF
>TRBJ2-5|-|-|TRBV7-2
TGTGCCAGCAGCTTAGGGGTCAGAGGGGGATTCGTTCCGTACCAAGAGACCCAGTACTTC
CASSLGVRGGFVPYQETQYF
>TRBJ2-7|-|few|TRBV7-9
TGTGCCAGCAGCTTAGAGGGGGGGCCCGGGTACGAGCAGTACTTC
CASSLEGGPGYEQYF
>TRBJ1-5|-|many|TRBV12-3/TRBV12-4
TGTGCCAGCAGTTTGTTTAGCAATCAGCCCCAGCATTTT
CASSLFSNQPQHF
>TRBJ1-1|-|-|TRBV9
TGTGCCAGCAGCGTCAACCAGGACAAGCACACTGAAGCTTTCTTT
CASSVNQDKHTEAFF
>TRBJ2-1|TRBD1|-|TRBV7-9
TGTGCCAGCAGCCCACCCCCCACGACAGGGTCCCTTCACAATGAGCAGTTCTTC
CASSPPPTTGSLHNEQFF
>TRBJ2-5|TRBD2|few|TRBV9
TGTGCCAGCAGCGTAGGGGCTAGCGGGGGCCCACAAGAGACCCAGTACTTC
CASSVGASGGPQETQYF
>TRBJ1-2|TRBD1|-|TRBV7-2
TGTGCCAGCAGTCCCTCCGGGACAGACGTCCATGGCTACACCTTC
CASSPSGTDVHGYTF
>TRBJ2-7|-|many|TRBV20-1
TGCAGTGCTAGGTTCTTCTCCTACGAGCAGTACTTC
CSARFFSYEQYF
>TRBJ2-7|TRBD1|many|TRBV3-1
TGTGCCAGCAGCCAATTCTTACAGGGGCTTGGCGAGCAGTACTTC
CASSQFLQGLGEQYF
>TRBJ2-3|TRBD2|-|TRBV7-2
TGTGCCAGCAGCCCCCTAGCGGGTCCCTGGGGAGATACGCAGTATTTT
CASSPLAGPWGDTQYF
>TRBJ2-1|TRBD2|-|TRBV24-1
TGTGCCACCAGTGGCCTGGCGGGGGGGCCTAATGAGCAGTTCTTC
CATSGLAGGPNEQFF
>TRBJ2-2|-|-|TRBV9
TGTGCCAGCAGCGTGGAGGGGCAAGGCGGGGAGCTGTTTTTT
CASSVEGQGGELFF
>TRBJ2-3|-|-|TRBV27
TGTGCCAGCAGTCCCGGCTCGGACCCCGTAACGGATACGCAGTATTTT
CASSPGSDPVTDTQYF
>TRBJ1-5|-|few|TRBV7-8
TGTGCCAGCAGCTTAAGGGGCTTGAGGCAGCCCCAGCATTTT
CASSLRGLRQPQHF
>TRBJ2-1|-|few|TRBV5-1
TGCGCCAGCTCCCCTGAGGGGGGACAGATCAATGAGCAGTTCTTC
CASSPEGGQINEQFF
>TRBJ2-2|-|many|TRBV7-2
TGTGCCAGCAGCTTTTTGTTCCCAGGTTCGGCCGGGGAGCTGTTTTTT
CASSFLFPGSAGELFF
>TRBJ1-5|-|-|TRBV18
TGTGCCAGCTCGTCCTTGGGGACTACACTTAGCAATCAGCCCCAGAATTTT
CASSSLGTTLSNQPQNF
>TRBJ2-7|-|-|TRBV20-1
TGCAGTGCTAGCGTCCTCGGAGGGAACGAGCAGTACTTC
CSASVLGGNEQYF
>TRBJ1-6|-|few|TRBV7-2
TGTGCCAGCAGCTTAGACAGCTTAATAAGACATAATTCACCCCTCCACTTT
CASSLDSLIRHNSPLHF
>TRBJ1-1|-|-|TRBV20-1
TGCAGTGCTAGAGTGGGGGGCTTGATTATGAACACTGAAGCTTTCTTT
CSARVGGLIMNTEAFF
>TRBJ2-6|TRBD1|few|TRBV7-2
TGTGCCAGCAGCGGACGGGACAGGATTTTCTCTGGGGCCAACGTCCTGACTTTC
CASSGRDRIFSGANVLTF
>TRBJ2-5|TRBD2|-|TRBV20-1
TGCAGTGCTAGCCAACTAGCGGGGGGCCCTCGGGAGACCCAGTACTTC
CSASQLAGGPRETQYF